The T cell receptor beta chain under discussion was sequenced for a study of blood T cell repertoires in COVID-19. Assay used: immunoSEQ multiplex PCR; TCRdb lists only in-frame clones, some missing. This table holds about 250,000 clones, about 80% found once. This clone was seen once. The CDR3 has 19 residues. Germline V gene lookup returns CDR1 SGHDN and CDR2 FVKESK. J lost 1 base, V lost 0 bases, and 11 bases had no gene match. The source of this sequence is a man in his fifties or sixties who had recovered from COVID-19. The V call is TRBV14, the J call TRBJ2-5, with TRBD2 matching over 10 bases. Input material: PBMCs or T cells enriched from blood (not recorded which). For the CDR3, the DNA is TGTGCCAGCAGCCAAGAAACAGGAGGACTAGCGGATTTCCAAGAGACCCAGTACTTC. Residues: CASSQETGGLADFQETQYF. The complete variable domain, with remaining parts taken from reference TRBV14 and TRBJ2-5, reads EAGVTQFPSHSVIEKGQTVTLRCDPISGHDNLYWYRRVMGKEIKFLLHFVKESKQDESGMPNNRFLAERTGGTYSTLKVQPAELEDSGVYFCASSQETGGLADFQETQYFGPGTRLLVL.